A single sample gave rise to the 7 T cell receptor beta chains below, sequenced in a study of T cell repertoires in cytomegalovirus infection. TCRdb fed the reads into MiXCR, producing one record per CDR3 protein. The data contain about 250,000 distinct CDR3 sequences, about a sixth of them seen just once; the ten biggest clones take up around half. Material: CD8+ T cells from PBMCs. The receptors originated from a human donor in good health (CMV status not recorded). Some clones in this sample may be carry-over from other donors' samples.

This clonotype was observed a handful of times. The chain is built from TRBV4-1 and TRBJ2-7, with a tentative D call TRBD1 (7 bases). CDR3 length: 15 amino acids. The ends were cut back, 2 bases at V and 3 bases at J, with 14 bases in the middle. The V gene's germline CDR1 is MGHRA and CDR2 YSYEKL. This chain's CDR3 is CASSQHPRGVYEQYF. The CDR3 bases are TGCGCCAGCAGCCAACACCCCAGGGGGGTCTACGAGCAGTACTTC.

This clonotype has at least ten counts. This chain uses TRBV7-6 with TRBJ1-6, with D possibly being TRBD1 (6 bases). Germline V gene sequence: CDR1 SGHVS, CDR2 FNYEAQ. This CDR3 is built from 14 residues. V lost 5 bases, J lost 6 bases, and 11 bases lay in between. The CDR3: CASSQGQFNSPLHF. Written as DNA, the CDR3 is TGTGCCAGCAGCCAGGGACAATTTAATTCACCCCTCCACTTT.

The rearrangement joins TRBV7-6 to TRBJ2-3, with a possible D match to TRBD2 (5 bases). V was pared by 4 bases and J by 5 bases, with 7 bases between. The CDR3 consists of 12 residues. CDR1 is SGHVS, CDR2 FNYEAQ, per germline. DNA of the CDR3: TGTGCCAGCAGCTACGGACTAGATACGCAGTATTTT. Translating it yields CASSYGLDTQYF. Complete variable domain (other parts from reference TRBV7-6 and TRBJ2-3): GAGVSQSPRYKVTKRGQDVALRCDPISGHVSLYWYRQALGQGPEFLTYFNYEAQQDKSGLPNDRFSAERPEGSISTLTIQRTEQRDSAMYRCASSYGLDTQYFGPGTRLTVL.

This clonotype was seen a few times. The rearrangement joins TRBV6-2 or TRBV6-3 to TRBJ2-7; D may be TRBD1 (6 bases). This CDR3 has 15 amino acids. Germline V lookup: CDR1 MNHEY, CDR2 SVGEGT. The V gene lost 6 bases and the J gene lost 5 bases, with 20 bases spanning the gap. DNA for the CDR3: TGTGCCAGCAGCCTACCCGTAACAGGGTTCCACGAGCAGTACTTC. Translated, it gives CASSLPVTGFHEQYF.

This clonotype was found many times. V is TRBV7-2 and J is TRBJ2-7; tentative D call: TRBD1 (6 bases). V was trimmed by 5 bases and J by 2 bases, leaving 10 bases between them. Per the germline V gene, CDR1 is SGHTA and CDR2 is FQGNSA. The CDR3 length is 13 residues. The CDR3 reads CASSIRTAYEQYF. The CDR3 bases are TGTGCCAGCAGCATCCGGACAGCCTACGAGCAGTACTTC.

On this clonotype: At one boundary the junction diverges from the germline segment, which might be a read error. The J gene is TRBJ2-2, the V gene TRBV6-5; 8 bases align to TRBD2. The CDR3 contains 13 residues. The germline CDR1 and CDR2 sequences are MNHEY and SVGAGI. This CDR3 reads CASSYLIGGGLFF. The CDR3 DNA reads as TGTGCCAGCAGTTACCTCATCGGGGGGGGGCTGTTTTTT.

This clonotype was observed once. The V and J genes are TRBV4-1 and TRBJ2-2; 10 nucleotides line up with TRBD2. The CDR3 extends over 15 amino acids. Germline trimming cut 10 bases from V and 3 bases from J; bases unmatched to any gene: 8. Germline V CDR1 and CDR2: MGHRA, YSYEKL. CDR3 loop: CATDSGGVDTGELFF. The CDR3 region has the DNA TGCGCCACGGACAGCGGGGGGGTTGACACCGGGGAGCTGTTTTTT.